This entry lists 20 T cell receptor beta chains sequenced from one sample in a study of CD8 T cells in Susac syndrome. An input of about 0.5 to 1 ug of RNA was subjected to reverse transcription using random hexamers. Via MiXCR, TCRdb re-called the immunoSEQ multiplex PCR reads, giving one row per CDR3 protein. Here the sample spans more than 95,000 distinct CDR3 sequences, approximately 93% being singletons. The source material was CD8+ T cells from PBMCs. These receptors came from a human donor with multiple sclerosis.

The V and J genes are TRBV27 and TRBJ1-5; TRBD1 might be the D (5 bases). This CDR3 comprises 12 residues. V lost 6 bases and J lost 6, with 9 bases in between. Germline V gene lookup returns CDR1 MNHEY and CDR2 SMNVEV (reference sequence). The CDR3 DNA is TGTGCCAGCAGCACGGGGCGTCAGCCCCAGCATTTT. Translating gives CASSTGRQPQHF.

This chain links TRBV6-1 with TRBJ1-2, with TRBD1 identical over 9 bases. V lost 6 bases to trimming and J lost 1 base; unmatched junction nucleotides: 6. The length of the CDR3 is 15 residues. Germline CDR1 MNHNS, CDR2 SASEGT. CDR3 coding DNA: TGTGCCAGCAGGGGCCGGGACAGGGATAACTATGGCTACACCTTC. This codes for CASRGRDRDNYGYTF.

This clonotype has only a few counts. The chain recombines TRBV12-3 or TRBV12-4 with TRBJ2-7, with TRBD1 as a possible D gene (6 bases). Trimming left V 5 bases short and J 6 bases short, with 8 bases between. This CDR3 is built from 11 residues. Here the CDR3 reads CASSGGGEQYF. CDR3 nucleotides: TGTGCCAGCAGTGGGGGCGGCGAGCAGTACTTC.

This clonotype showed up just once. This chain uses TRBV20-1 with TRBJ2-2, with D unclear. From germline, CDR1 is DFQATT and CDR2 SNEGSKA (reference sequence). Trimming removed 6 bases from V and 0 bases from J, with 11 bases in between. The CDR3 consists of 14 residues. As DNA, the CDR3 is TGCAGTGCCAGACCGGCGACGAACACCGGGGAGCTGTTTTTT. It specifies CSARPATNTGELFF.

In this sample, this clonotype turned up once. The chain uses TRBV3-1 and TRBJ1-1; 8 bases are a match to TRBD1. With 0 bases clipped from V and 1 base from J, the junction kept 7 bases outside the gene matches. Germline CDR1 LGHDT, CDR2 YNNKEL (reference sequence). The CDR3 covers 17 residues. CDR3 sequence reads: CASSQDHLQGANTEAFF. The CDR3 DNA reads TGTGCCAGCAGCCAAGATCACTTGCAGGGGGCGAACACTGAAGCTTTCTTT. Complete variable domain (other parts from reference TRBV3-1 and TRBJ1-1): DTAVSQTPKYLVTQMGNDKSIKCEQNLGHDTMYWYKQDSKKFLKIMFSYNNKELIINETVPNRFSPKSPDKAHLNLHINSLELGDSAVYFCASSQDHLQGANTEAFFGQGTRLTVV.

This clonotype was seen only once. The chain joins TRBV9 to TRBJ2-2, with 11 bases fitting TRBD2. Losses at the gene ends were 3 bases for V and 0 bases for J; bases not matched to a gene: 1. Germline loops: CDR1 SGDLS, CDR2 YYNGEE. The CDR3 is 16 residues long. Here the CDR3 DNA reads TGTGCCAGCAGCGAACTAGCGGGGGCGAACACCGGGGAGCTGTTTTTT. Protein product: CASSELAGANTGELFF.

The chain has TRBV7-9 and TRBJ2-7; tentatively, D is TRBD2 (5 bases). V gave up 3 bases and J gave up 2 bases, with 8 bases separating them. The CDR3 extends over 13 amino acids. Looked up from germline, CDR1 is SEHNR and CDR2 is FQNEAQ (reference sequence). CDR3 in DNA: TGTGCCAGCAGCTTGTTCGGGACCTACGAGCAGTACTTC. It yields the protein CASSLFGTYEQYF.

The chain is built from TRBV7-9 and TRBJ2-1, with 12 bases aligning to TRBD2. CDR1 SEHNR and CDR2 FQNEAQ come from the germline V gene (reference sequence). The junction had 10 bases not matched to a gene; V was cut back by 4 bases and J by 6 bases. CDR3 size: 17 residues. CDR3 protein: CASSSLRTSGNPNEQFF. The CDR3 DNA is TGTGCCAGCAGCTCACTCAGGACTAGCGGGAACCCCAATGAGCAGTTCTTC.

V and J are TRBV12-3 or TRBV12-4 and TRBJ1-1; D not certain. The length of the CDR3 is 13 residues. Trimming removed 6 bases from V and 3 bases from J, with 11 bases in between. CDR3 in DNA: TGTGCCAGCAGCTGGGTCCGGGACACTGAAGCTTTCTTT. Encoded protein: CASSWVRDTEAFF.

This clonotype appeared a single time. This rearrangement joins TRBV6-1 to TRBJ2-5, with D tentatively TRBD1 (6 bases). The CDR3 totals 14 residues. Germline-derived CDR1 and CDR2 are MNHNS and SASEGT. V dropped 3 bases and J dropped 2 bases, with 10 bases sitting between them. This chain's CDR3 is CASSDRGLQETQYF. CDR3 sequence (DNA): TGTGCCAGCAGTGACAGGGGCTTACAAGAGACCCAGTACTTC.

The chain employs TRBV6-2 or TRBV6-3 and TRBJ2-1; D perhaps matches TRBD2 (6 bases). Trimming took off 2 bases at V and 8 bases at J, with 19 bases between the two ends. The CDR3 contains 16 residues. CDR1 MNHEY and CDR2 SVGEGT come from the germline V gene. CDR3 in DNA: TGTGCCAGCAGTTACGGGACTCCGAGGGTCATCGATGAGCAGTTCTTC. Residues: CASSYGTPRVIDEQFF.

The chain recombines TRBV27 with TRBJ1-2, with D possibly TRBD1 on 5 matching bases. CDR3 length equals 15 residues. V lost 7 bases to trimming and J lost 4 bases, with 19 bases between them. Germline lookup yields CDR1 MNHEY and CDR2 SMNVEV (reference sequence). The CDR3 coding sequence is TGTGCCAGCATTCCAGACCGACAGTTCTTCTATGGCTACACCTTC. Protein product: CASIPDRQFFYGYTF.

The genes are TRBV7-6 and TRBJ2-5, with 7 bases that match TRBD2. The V gene end was trimmed by 2 bases and the J gene end by 0 bases; junction bases not matched to a gene: 3. Germline V gene data show CDR1 as SGHVS and CDR2 as FNYEAQ. The CDR3 spans 15 residues. The CDR3 DNA reads TGTGCCAGCAGCTTACGACGGGGGGACCAAGAGACCCAGTACTTC. Its translation is CASSLRRGDQETQYF.

The rearrangement joins TRBV5-1 to TRBJ2-7, with 8 nucleotides matching TRBD1. The CDR3 is 15 amino acids. Germline V lookup: CDR1 SGHRS, CDR2 YFSETQ. Unmatched junction bases numbered 9, after V lost 2 bases and J lost 5 bases. CDR3 protein: CASSFGYRGTDEQYV. The DNA of the CDR3 is TGCGCCAGCAGCTTTGGGTACAGGGGGACCGACGAGCAGTACGTC.

This clonotype was counted once. The V call is TRBV19, the J call TRBJ1-2; D gene uncertain. Per the germline V gene, CDR1 is LNHDA and CDR2 is SQIVND (reference sequence). This CDR3 spans 15 amino acids. The germline V and J ends were trimmed by 5 bases and 4 bases, with 17 bases remaining between them. CDR3 sequence reads: CASSPRLSPSYGYTF. The CDR3, as DNA: TGTGCCAGTAGTCCGAGACTGAGCCCGAGCTATGGCTACACCTTC.

The rearrangement joins TRBV5-6 to TRBJ2-2, with 9 bases matching TRBD1. The V segment lost 0 bases and the J segment 9 bases; nucleotides outside the gene matches: 12. CDR3 length equals 17 residues. From germline, CDR1 is SGHDT and CDR2 YYEEEE. The CDR3 loop reads CASSLEQGARRARELFF. DNA of the CDR3: TGTGCCAGCAGCTTGGAACAGGGGGCGCGTAGGGCACGGGAGCTGTTTTTT.

The rearrangement links TRBV27 to TRBJ2-7, with TRBD2 matching over 8 bases. CDR3 length: 14 residues. Germline V gene sequence: CDR1 MNHEY, CDR2 SMNVEV (reference sequence). With 5 bases clipped from V and 1 base from J, the junction kept 4 bases outside the gene matches. The CDR3 DNA is TGTGCCAGCAGTCGCGCGGGGGGATCCTACGAGCAGTACTTC. The encoded protein is CASSRAGGSYEQYF.

The chain couples TRBV5-1 to TRBJ2-3, with D hard to call. Germline V CDR1 and CDR2: SGHRS, YFSETQ. V lost 4 bases and J lost 2, with 14 bases in between. The CDR3 is 15 residues long. CDR3 in DNA: TGCGCCAGCAGCCTCCGGACGGGTTTCACAGATACGCAGTATTTT. It translates to CASSLRTGFTDTQYF.

As DNA, the CDR3 is TGCAGTGCTAGAGATAAGGCGATAAAATATGAAAAACTGTTTTTT. Encoded protein: CSARDKAIKYEKLFF. V and J are TRBV20-1 and TRBJ1-4; D call uncertain. Per germline, CDR1 DFQATT and CDR2 SNEGSKA (reference sequence). Trimming shortened V by 0 bases and J by 6 bases, and 14 bases separated the two germline ends. The CDR3 totals 15 residues.

J is TRBJ2-1 and V is TRBV20-1, with D maybe TRBD1 (6 bases). Trimming shortened V by 3 bases and J by 3 bases, and 15 bases separated the two germline ends. Germline V CDR1 and CDR2: DFQATT, SNEGSKA (reference sequence). The CDR3 is 15 amino acids. CDR3 region: CSASPRGRNYNEQFF. The CDR3 region has the DNA TGCAGTGCTAGCCCCAGGGGACGTAACTACAATGAGCAGTTCTTC.